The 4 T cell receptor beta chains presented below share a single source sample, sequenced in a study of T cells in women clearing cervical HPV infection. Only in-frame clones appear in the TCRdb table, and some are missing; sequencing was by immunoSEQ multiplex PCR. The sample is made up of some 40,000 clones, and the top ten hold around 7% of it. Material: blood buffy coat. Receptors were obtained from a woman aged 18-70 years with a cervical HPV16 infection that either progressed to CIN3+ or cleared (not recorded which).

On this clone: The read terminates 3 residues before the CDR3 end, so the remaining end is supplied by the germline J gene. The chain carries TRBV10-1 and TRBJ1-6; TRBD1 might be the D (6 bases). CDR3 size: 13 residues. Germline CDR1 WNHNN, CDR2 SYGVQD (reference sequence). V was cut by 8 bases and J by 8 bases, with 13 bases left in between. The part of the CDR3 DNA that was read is TGCGCCAGCGGAGGACAGCGAGATTCACCC. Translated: CASGGQRDSP. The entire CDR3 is CASGGQRDSPLHF.

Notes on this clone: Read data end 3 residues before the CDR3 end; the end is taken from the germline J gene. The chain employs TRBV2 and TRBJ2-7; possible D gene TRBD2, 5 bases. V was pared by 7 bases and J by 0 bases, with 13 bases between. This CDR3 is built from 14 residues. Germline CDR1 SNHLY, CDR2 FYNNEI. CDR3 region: CASTVPTSSYEQYF. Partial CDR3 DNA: TGTGCCAGCACGGTACCAACTAGCTCCTACGAG. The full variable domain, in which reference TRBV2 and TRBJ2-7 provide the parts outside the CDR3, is EPEVTQTPSHQVTQMGQEVILRCVPISNHLYFYWYRQILGQKVEFLVSFYNNEISEKSEIFDDQFSVERPDGSNFTLKIRSTKLEDSAMYFCASTVPTSSYEQYFGPGTRLTVT.

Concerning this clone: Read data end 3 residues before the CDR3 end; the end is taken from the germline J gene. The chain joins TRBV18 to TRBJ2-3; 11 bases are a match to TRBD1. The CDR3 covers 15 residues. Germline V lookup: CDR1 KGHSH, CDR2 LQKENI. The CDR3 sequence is CASSRRTGGQEAQYF. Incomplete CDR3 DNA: TGTGCCAGCTCACGGAGGACAGGGGGCCAAGAGGCG.

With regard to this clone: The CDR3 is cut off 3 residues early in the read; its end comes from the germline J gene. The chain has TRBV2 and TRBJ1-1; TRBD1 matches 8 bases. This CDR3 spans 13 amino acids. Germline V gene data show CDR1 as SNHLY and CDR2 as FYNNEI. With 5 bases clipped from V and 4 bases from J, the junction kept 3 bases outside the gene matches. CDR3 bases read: TGTGCCAGCAGTTATACAGGGGGCACTGAA. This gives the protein CASSYTGGTE. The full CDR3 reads CASSYTGGTEAFF.